This T cell receptor beta chain was sequenced for a study of T-cell memory formation after mild COVID-19. General study points: The study found balanced CD4/CD8 in clones contracting day 15 to 85 and a CD4+ lean in later expanders. Clones which contracted sat mainly in CM and EM if CD4+, and in EMRA if CD8+. Unconfirmed was the SARS-CoV-2 specificity of second-wave clones that peaked on day 37.

A 5'RACE reaction primed in the constant segment made cDNA libraries of TCR alpha and TCR beta, and these carried sample barcodes and UMIs. TCRdb re-analysed the 5' RACE reads in MiXCR, keeping a single row per CDR3 protein. Of over 150,000 distinct CDR3 sequences in the sample, approximately 13% were seen once. There are 13 residues in the CDR3. Germline CDR1 is SEHNR and CDR2 is FQNEAQ (reference sequence). Trimming pared 6 bases from V and 7 bases from J, leaving 15 bases between. The table lists this clonotype with a few counts. Its antigen is currently unknown. The source material was PBMCs or a T cell subset sorted from them (not recorded which). The rearrangement uses TRBV7-9 and TRBJ1-1; no firm D call. This TCR derives from a man younger than 35 who had mild COVID-19 (a few samples of this study predate the infection). Cell type and time point are not known. CDR3 nucleotides: TGTGCCAGCAGTCCCGGACGGGTTAATGAAGCTTTCTTT. The encoded protein is CASSPGRVNEAFF.